Below are 20 T cell receptor beta chains sequenced from a single sample in a study of T-cell reconstitution after alpha-beta-depleted transplantation in children. TCRbeta library construction was performed incorporating unique molecular identifiers. TCRdb re-called the PCR reads with MiXCR, one entry per CDR3 protein. The table records 250,000 to 300,000 distinct CDR3 sequences, around a tenth of them present only once. The sequencing here drew on PBMCs, taken before TCRalphabeta/CD19-depleted stem cell transplant. The receptors stem from a boy under two years old with acute myeloid leukemia, due to receive a stem cell transplant.

This clonotype was observed a single time. A much larger clone is a single base away; this may be a read error. CDR3 sequence: CASSLAREASTDTQCF. CDR3 sequence (DNA): TGTGCCAGCAGCTTAGCGCGGGAGGCGAGCACAGATACGCAGTGTTTT. V is TRBV11-2 and J is TRBJ2-3, with TRBD2 matching over 8 bases. Germline CDR1 and CDR2: SGHAT and FQNNGV. The CDR3 totals 16 residues. The full variable domain, with the rest looked up from reference TRBV11-2 and TRBJ2-3, is EAGVAQSPRYKIIEKRQSVAFWCNPISGHATLYWYQQILGQGPKLLIQFQNNGVVDDSQLPKDRFSAERLKGVDSTLKIQPAKLEDSAVYLCASSLAREASTDTQCFGPGTRLTVL.

This clonotype was seen repeatedly, ten times or more. This chain connects TRBV20-1 to TRBJ2-3; D uncertain. This CDR3 comprises 14 residues. CDR1 and CDR2 (germline): DFQATT, SNEGSKA (reference sequence). The V and J ends lost 0 bases and 3 bases respectively, with 10 bases between them. CDR3 loop: CSARDFRGTDTQYF. CDR3 in DNA: TGCAGTGCTAGAGATTTTCGAGGTACAGATACGCAGTATTTT.

This clonotype appeared a few times. The chain employs TRBV19 and TRBJ2-1; 13 bases fit TRBD2. The CDR3 sequence is 15 residues long. The junction had 2 bases not matched to a gene; V was cut back by 3 bases and J by 6 bases. Germline V gene lookup returns CDR1 LNHDA and CDR2 SQIVND (reference sequence). The CDR3 spells CASSIGTSGTNEQFF. CDR3 in DNA: TGTGCCAGTAGTATTGGGACTAGCGGGACCAATGAGCAGTTCTTC.

This clonotype was detected ten times or more. V is TRBV2 and J is TRBJ2-2, with TRBD1 as a possible D gene (5 bases). The CDR3 has 14 amino acids. Trimming took off 6 bases at V and 4 bases at J, with 12 bases between the two ends. Per the germline V gene, CDR1 is SNHLY and CDR2 is FYNNEI. The DNA for the CDR3 is TGTGCCAGCAGACTAAAGACAGTCACCGGGGAGCTGTTTTTT. This gives the protein CASRLKTVTGELFF.

This clonotype was found many times. V gene TRBV20-1 combines with J gene TRBJ2-4; the D is unclear. CDR3 length: 14 amino acids. V lost 6 bases and J lost 0, with 12 bases in between. CDR1 and CDR2 from the germline V gene are DFQATT and SNEGSKA (reference sequence). The CDR3: CSANKPGAKNIQYF. CDR3 DNA: TGCAGTGCAAACAAACCGGGAGCCAAAAACATTCAGTACTTC.

The table lists this clonotype with a count of one. A much larger clone differs from this one at a single base, so this may be a read error. This chain connects TRBV11-3 to TRBJ2-3; 7 bases match TRBD2. The CDR3 runs to 21 residues. CDR1 and CDR2 (germline): SGHNT, YENEEA. V lost 4 bases to trimming and J lost 2 bases; unmatched junction nucleotides: 24. In DNA form, the CDR3 reads TGTGCCAGCAGCTCCAAACTGTACCTATTGCGTGGAGGGAGGGTCACAGATACGCAGTATTTT. This translates into CASSSKLYLLRGGRVTDTQYF.

The sample holds many counts of this clonotype. The chain uses TRBV7-2 and TRBJ2-7; D might be TRBD1 or TRBD2, each matching 5 bases. The CDR3 totals 14 residues. V was shortened by 4 bases and J by 0 bases, with 10 bases between the two germline ends. CDR1 is SGHTA and CDR2 is FQGNSA in the germline V gene. CDR3 in amino acids: CASSSGPYSYEQYF. The CDR3 bases are TGTGCCAGCAGCTCGGGACCTTACTCCTACGAGCAGTACTTC.

In this sample, this clonotype turned up many times. The rearrangement links TRBV10-3 to TRBJ2-3, with TRBD2 as a possible D gene (5 bases). The germline V gene encodes CDR1 ENHRY and CDR2 SYGVKD. The CDR3 spans 14 residues. V lost 4 bases, J lost 2 bases, and 10 bases lay in between. The CDR3 sequence: CAISGGGFTDTQYF. CDR3 bases: TGTGCCATCAGTGGCGGCGGGTTCACAGATACGCAGTATTTT.

This chain uses TRBV20-1 with TRBJ2-5; 7 nucleotides match TRBD1. The CDR3 contains 13 residues. CDR1 is DFQATT, CDR2 SNEGSKA, per germline (reference sequence). V trimming: 3 bases; J trimming: 1 base; junction bases outside the gene matches: 2. This CDR3 reads CSARGQFQETQYF. The DNA for the CDR3 is TGCAGTGCTAGGGGACAGTTCCAAGAGACCCAGTACTTC.

This clonotype was recorded at least ten times. The chain couples TRBV29-1 to TRBJ2-1, with no clear D. This CDR3 has 12 amino acids. V was cut by 4 bases and J by 3 bases, with 7 bases left in between. CDR1 SQVTM and CDR2 ANQGSEA come from the germline V gene. This CDR3 is CSVGGDYNEQFF. In DNA form, the CDR3 reads TGCAGCGTTGGTGGGGACTACAATGAGCAGTTCTTC.

This clonotype was seen repeatedly, ten times or more. V and J are TRBV7-9 and TRBJ2-2; D possibly uses TRBD1 or TRBD2 (5 bases each). V was shortened by 5 bases and J by 3 bases, with 10 bases between the two germline ends. The CDR3 sequence is 14 residues long. CDR1 is SEHNR and CDR2 is FQNEAQ in the germline V gene (reference sequence). Here the CDR3 reads CASSRDRYTGELFF. The DNA of the CDR3 is TGTGCCAGCAGCCGGGACCGCTACACCGGGGAGCTGTTTTTT.

The table lists this clonotype with many counts. The V gene is TRBV6-1, the J gene TRBJ2-2; 9 nucleotides agree with TRBD2. CDR3 length: 15 amino acids. The germline gives CDR1 MNHNS, CDR2 SASEGT. V shed 6 bases, J shed 2 bases, and the junction held 4 bases outside the gene matches. This chain's CDR3 is CASSSSGINTGELFF. In DNA, the CDR3 is TGTGCCAGCAGCTCTAGCGGGATAAACACCGGGGAGCTGTTTTTT.

This clonotype was counted ten times or more. This chain joins TRBV6-6 and TRBJ1-2; D possibly corresponds to TRBD1 (6 bases). The CDR3 runs to 13 residues. V dropped 4 bases and J dropped 4 bases, with 10 bases sitting between them. CDR1 is MNHNY, CDR2 SVGAGI, per germline (reference sequence). CDR3 DNA: TGTGCCAGCAGTTCCAGGGGAGGCTATGGCTACACCTTC. Translated, it gives CASSSRGGYGYTF.

V is TRBV6-2 or TRBV6-3 and J is TRBJ2-1; a weak D match, TRBD2 (6 bases). Germline V CDR1 and CDR2: MNHEY, SVGEGT. This CDR3 comprises 16 residues. The V gene lost 10 bases and the J gene lost 3 bases, with 22 bases spanning the gap. Written as DNA, the CDR3 is TGTGCCACCCGGGAATGGAGGGCGGGGTACTACAATGAGCAGTTCTTC. This encodes CATREWRAGYYNEQFF.

This clonotype was picked up many times. The chain carries TRBV7-2 and TRBJ2-1, with 11 nucleotides matching TRBD1. V lost 0 bases and J lost 6; bases outside the gene matches: 7. This CDR3 has 17 residues. Germline CDR1 and CDR2: SGHTA and FQGNSA. CDR3 region: CASSLAAGTGGTNEQFF. In DNA form, the CDR3 reads TGTGCCAGCAGCTTAGCTGCGGGGACAGGGGGTACCAATGAGCAGTTCTTC.

This clonotype was seen many times. The chain links TRBV5-1 to TRBJ1-4; D unresolved. In germline, CDR1 is SGHRS, CDR2 YFSETQ. This CDR3 has 14 residues. V was clipped by 2 bases and J by 6 bases, with 11 bases between them. In nucleotides, the CDR3 is TGCGCCAGCAGCTTCGGAGATCTTTATGAAAAACTGTTTTTT. Its translation is CASSFGDLYEKLFF.

This clonotype has at least ten counts. This chain's CDR3 is CSARFGGNQETQYF. DNA of the CDR3: TGCAGTGCTAGGTTCGGGGGAAACCAAGAGACCCAGTACTTC. The chain recombines TRBV20-1 with TRBJ2-5; maybe TRBD2 (6 bases). The CDR3 extends over 14 amino acids. V lost 3 bases, J lost 0 bases, and 11 bases lay in between. Germline CDR1 reads DFQATT; CDR2 reads SNEGSKA (reference sequence).

This clonotype was counted many times. The chain uses TRBV20-1 and TRBJ2-3; D is uncertain. Trimming left V 1 base short and J 4 bases short, with 3 bases between. The CDR3 is 11 amino acids. CDR1 is DFQATT, CDR2 SNEGSKA, per germline (reference sequence). CDR3 sequence reads: CSARAPDTQYF. CDR3 sequence (DNA): TGCAGTGCTAGAGCTCCAGATACGCAGTATTTT.

This clonotype appeared many times. The chain links TRBV20-1 to TRBJ2-7; D may be TRBD1 or TRBD2 (5 bases each). CDR3 length: 17 residues. Germline assignment: CDR1 DFQATT and CDR2 SNEGSKA (reference sequence). The V gene lost 0 bases and the J gene lost 0 bases, with 18 bases spanning the gap. The CDR3 reads CSARDKGTWSSSYEQYF. CDR3 in DNA: TGCAGTGCTAGAGATAAGGGGACCTGGAGCAGCTCCTACGAGCAGTACTTC.

This clonotype appeared a few times. The rearrangement joins TRBV24-1 to TRBJ2-3; D tentatively fits TRBD1 or TRBD2 (5 bases each). From germline, CDR1 is KGHDR and CDR2 SFDVKD. Trimming pared 3 bases from V and 3 bases from J, leaving 18 bases between. CDR3 length: 17 amino acids. Written as DNA, the CDR3 is TGTGCCACCAGTGATCCAAAAAATCCGGGACGGACAGATACGCAGTATTTT. It specifies CATSDPKNPGRTDTQYF.